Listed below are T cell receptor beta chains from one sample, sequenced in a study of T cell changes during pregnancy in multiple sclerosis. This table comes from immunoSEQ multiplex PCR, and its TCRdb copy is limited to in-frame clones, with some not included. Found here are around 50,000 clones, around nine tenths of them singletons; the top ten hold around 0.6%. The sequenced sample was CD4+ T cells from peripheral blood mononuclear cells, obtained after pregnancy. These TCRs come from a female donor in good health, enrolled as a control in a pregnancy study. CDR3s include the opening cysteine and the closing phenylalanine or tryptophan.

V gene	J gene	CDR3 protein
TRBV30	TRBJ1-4	CAWSSDRDEKLFF
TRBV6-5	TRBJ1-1	CASRITGLNTEAFF
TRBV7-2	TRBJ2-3	CASSLSATTDTQYF
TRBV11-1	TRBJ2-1	CASSFRDFNEQFF
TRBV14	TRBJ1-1	CASSRRTGLNTEAFF
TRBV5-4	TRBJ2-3	CASSLASGGGNTDTQYF
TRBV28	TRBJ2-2	CASRLRTGGNTGELFF
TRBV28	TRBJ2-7	CASSLFRGTYEQYF
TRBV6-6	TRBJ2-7	CASSTDGSYEQYF
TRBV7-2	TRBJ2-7	CASSASYEQYF
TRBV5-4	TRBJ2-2	CASSYRTDYTGELFF
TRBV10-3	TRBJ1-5	CAISDSAGVGQPQHF
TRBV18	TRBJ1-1	CASSSQGERTEAFF
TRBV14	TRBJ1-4	CASSPSRTGNEKLFF
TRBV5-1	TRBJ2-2	CASSLVVGPFGELFF
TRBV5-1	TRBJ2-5	CASSGDIKETQYF
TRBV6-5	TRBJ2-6	CASSGPGANVLTF
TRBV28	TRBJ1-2	CASRQGSSYGYTF
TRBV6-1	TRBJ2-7	CASSEAPRGIPYEQYF
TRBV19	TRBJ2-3	CASSIEGGRPLHTQYF
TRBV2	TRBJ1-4	CASSERTGNEKLFF
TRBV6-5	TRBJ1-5	CASTTGDQPQHF
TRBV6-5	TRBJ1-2	CASTLRSGDYGYTF
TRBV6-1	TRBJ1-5	CASSDRRNQPQHF
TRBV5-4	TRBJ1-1	CASSLNWDSEAFF
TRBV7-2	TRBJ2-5	CASSLAVWASSQETQYF
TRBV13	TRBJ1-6	CASSFRTGWNSPLHF
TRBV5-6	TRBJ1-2	CASSSLNSYGYTF
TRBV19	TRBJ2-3	CASNQRSGGRSTDTQYF
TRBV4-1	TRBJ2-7	CASSQDLRVSPYEQYF
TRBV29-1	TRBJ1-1	CSVDRGGGRPAFF
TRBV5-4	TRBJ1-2	CASSPGRAGANYGYTF
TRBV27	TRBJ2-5	CASSLPQGPFSQETQYF
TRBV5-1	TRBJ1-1	CASSLDGFSSTEAFF
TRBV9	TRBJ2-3	CASSQTGPDTQYF
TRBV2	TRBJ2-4	CAPTPGAKNIQYF
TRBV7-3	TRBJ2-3	CASSRQSADTQYF
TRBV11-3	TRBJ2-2	CASSSGQGIPGELFF
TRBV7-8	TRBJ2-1	CATSGLANYNEQFF
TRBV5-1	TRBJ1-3	CASREQPSGNTIYF